This entry features one T cell receptor beta chain sequence. This sample was included in a study of blood T cell repertoires in COVID-19. As for the study in general: From the United States, Italy and Spain came samples of acute and convalescent COVID-19. From T cells, B-cell-depleted T cells, or PBMCs came the material, which was cDNA or gDNA.

Per the authors' pipeline: The assay estimated nucleated cells by amplifying reference gene primers. The repertoire was sequenced with immunoSEQ multiplex PCR; TCRdb's copy has only in-frame clones and lacks some. That table is the source of V, J and clone size, and D and trimming were worked out from the DNA. The sample has roughly 80,000 clones, almost 85% seen once. This TCR was recovered from a human donor in a cohort sampled during active COVID-19. The source material was peripheral blood.

The CDR3 DNA follows: TGCAGCGTCAGGGCGGATCCGCAGTATTTT. As protein: CSVRADPQYF. V usage is TRBV29-1 and J usage is TRBJ2-3, with D maybe TRBD1 (5 bases). This CDR3 has 10 residues. Germline lookup yields CDR1 SQVTM and CDR2 ANQGSEA. Trimming cost V 6 bases and J 10 bases, with 11 bases left between them.